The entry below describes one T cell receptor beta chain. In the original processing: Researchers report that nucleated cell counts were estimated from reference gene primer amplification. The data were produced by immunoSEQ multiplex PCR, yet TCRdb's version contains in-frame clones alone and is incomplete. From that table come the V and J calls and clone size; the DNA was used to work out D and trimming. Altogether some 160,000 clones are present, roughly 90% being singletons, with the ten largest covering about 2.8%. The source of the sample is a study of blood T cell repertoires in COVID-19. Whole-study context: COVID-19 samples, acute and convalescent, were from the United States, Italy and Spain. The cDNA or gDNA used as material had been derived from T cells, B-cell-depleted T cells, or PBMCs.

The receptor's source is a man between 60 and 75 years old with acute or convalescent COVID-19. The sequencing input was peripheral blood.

The CDR3 here is CASRGGGRTGELFF. Here the CDR3 DNA reads TGTGCCAGTAGGGGCGGGGGACGGACCGGGGAGCTGTTTTTT. The J gene is TRBJ2-2, the V gene TRBV28; 7 bases are shared with TRBD2. The CDR3 length is 14 residues. From germline, CDR1 is MDHEN and CDR2 SYDVKM. The V segment lost 9 bases and the J segment 5 bases; nucleotides outside the gene matches: 9. Complete variable domain (other parts from reference TRBV28 and TRBJ2-2): DVKVTQSSRYLVKRTGEKVFLECVQDMDHENMFWYRQDPGLGLRLIYFSYDVKMKEKGDIPEGYSVSREKKERFSLILESASTNQTSMYLCASRGGGRTGELFFGEGSRLTVL.